The next 30 T cell receptor beta chains were all read from a single sample in a study of radiation and T cells in renal cell carcinoma. Only in-frame clones appear in the TCRdb table, and some are missing; sequencing was by immunoSEQ multiplex PCR. The sample lists 120,000 or so clones, around 90% occurring once. Regarding time point: blood 2 weeks post-SBRT. Treatment indicated: 15 Gy SBRT to primary tumor, nephrectomy 4 weeks later. Material: blood, obtained from a patient whose treatment included radiotherapy and nephrectomy. These TCRs come from a woman aged 70-85 years with renal cell carcinoma.

The chain employs TRBV6-1 and TRBJ2-3; the match to TRBD2 covers 16 bases. Unmatched junction bases numbered 4, after V lost 4 bases and J lost 3 bases. The CDR3 sequence is 17 residues long. Germline V gene sequence: CDR1 MNHNS, CDR2 SASEGT. The chain's CDR3 is CASSAGTSGGVTDTQYF. CDR3 bases: TGTGCCAGCAGTGCGGGGACTAGCGGGGGGGTTACAGATACGCAGTATTTT.

The chain combines TRBV19 with TRBJ2-3; no reliable D call. The V and J ends lost 5 bases and 6 bases respectively, with 12 bases between them. The CDR3 is 13 residues long. Germline values: CDR1 LNHDA, CDR2 SQIVND (reference sequence). The CDR3 DNA reads as TGTGCCAGTAGTTCACTGCCTGCTGATACGCAGTATTTT. It specifies CASSSLPADTQYF.

This chain connects TRBV29-1 to TRBJ1-2; the match to TRBD1 covers 10 bases. V gave up 6 bases and J gave up 2 bases; unmatched junction bases: 9. The CDR3 sequence is 15 residues long. Per germline, CDR1 SQVTM and CDR2 ANQGSEA. The CDR3 bases are TGCAGCGTACCCGATAGGACAGGGGGGAACTATGGCTACACCTTC. Protein sequence: CSVPDRTGGNYGYTF.

The genes are TRBV27 and TRBJ2-2, with 11 bases matching TRBD2. Germline assignment: CDR1 MNHEY and CDR2 SMNVEV (reference sequence). The CDR3 length is 15 residues. After removal of 4 bases from V and 6 bases from J, the junction contained 4 bases not matched to a gene. CDR3 nucleotides: TGTGCCAGCAGTTCTAGCGGGGGGCTGCCCGGGGAGCTGTTTTTT. Residues: CASSSSGGLPGELFF.

CDR3 DNA sequence: TGTGCCACCAGCAGAATAGTCCAACTCGGGACATTGAGGAACGAGCAGTACTTC. Its protein product is CATSRIVQLGTLRNEQYF. This sequence joins TRBV15 and TRBJ2-7, with a possible D match to TRBD1 (6 bases). This CDR3 has 18 residues. V lost 2 bases, J lost 5 bases, and 25 bases lay in between. CDR1 and CDR2 (germline): LNHNV, YYDKDF (reference sequence).

In its sample, this clone was seen once. Other nucleotide sequences from this sample produce the same CDR3. The chain joins TRBV4-1 to TRBJ2-5; D gene ambiguous. The CDR3 spans 16 residues. Trimming took off 0 bases at V and 3 bases at J, with 14 bases between the two ends. The germline gives CDR1 MGHRA, CDR2 YSYEKL. This chain's CDR3 is CASSQDGTRTEETQYF. CDR3 DNA sequence: TGCGCCAGCAGCCAAGATGGCACCAGGACCGAAGAGACCCAGTACTTC.

The rearrangement links TRBV6-1 to TRBJ2-1; 11 bases are shared with TRBD1. CDR3 length equals 15 residues. V was clipped by 3 bases and J by 6 bases; unmatched bases: 4. Germline V lookup: CDR1 MNHNS, CDR2 SASEGT. CDR3 sequence (DNA): TGTGCCAGCAGTGAGAGGGACAGGGGGGTCAATGAGCAGTTCTTC. Translation: CASSERDRGVNEQFF.

CDR3 residues: CASSLLGVAEAFF. DNA of the CDR3: TGTGCCAGCAGCTTGTTAGGGGTGGCTGAAGCTTTCTTT. V usage is TRBV5-6 and J usage is TRBJ1-1; D is possibly TRBD1 (5 bases). The CDR3 runs 13 residues. Germline loops: CDR1 SGHDT, CDR2 YYEEEE. V was clipped by 1 base and J by 6 bases, with 10 bases between them. Full variable domain (outside the CDR3, taken from reference TRBV5-6 and TRBJ1-1): DAGVTQSPTHLIKTRGQQVTLRCSPKSGHDTVSWYQQALGQGPQFIFQYYEEEERQRGNFPDRFSGHQFPNYSSELNVNALLLGDSALYLCASSLLGVAEAFFGQGTRLTVV.

This chain connects TRBV5-6 to TRBJ1-2, with D unresolved. Germline CDR1 reads SGHDT; CDR2 reads YYEEEE. Deletions cut 0 bases from V and 8 bases from J, with 11 bases between. CDR3 length: 13 residues. The CDR3 DNA reads as TGTGCCAGCAGCTTGGCCCTCCCCCAAGGCTACACCTTC. Its protein is CASSLALPQGYTF.

This clone showed up just once. The chain recombines TRBV9 with TRBJ2-1; 9 positions match TRBD2. The germline gives CDR1 SGDLS, CDR2 YYNGEE. The CDR3 sequence is 19 residues long. Unmatched junction bases numbered 14, after V lost 4 bases and J lost 0 bases. The CDR3 coding sequence is TGTGCCAGCAGCCCCCTCTATAGCGGGGGCTATAGCTCCTACAATGAGCAGTTCTTC. Translation: CASSPLYSGGYSSYNEQFF.

CDR3 in DNA: TGTGCCAGCAGCCAACCGGACAGGAAGGAGCAGTTCTTC. This sequence encodes CASSQPDRKEQFF. The chain has TRBV5-4 and TRBJ2-1; 7 bases fit TRBD1. The CDR3 totals 13 residues. V lost 4 bases, J lost 10 bases, and 8 bases stayed unmatched. The germline V gene has CDR1 SGHNT and CDR2 YYREEE (reference sequence).

CDR3 protein: CASSLVGGRYSYEQYF. The CDR3 nucleotides read TGTGCCAGCAGCTTAGTAGGAGGCCGCTATTCCTACGAGCAGTACTTC. The chain is built from TRBV7-9 and TRBJ2-7; a possible D gene is TRBD2 (5 bases). The CDR3 contains 16 residues. Germline CDR1 reads SEHNR; CDR2 reads FQNEAQ (reference sequence). V lost 1 base to trimming and J lost 1 base, with 14 bases between them.

V usage is TRBV18 and J usage is TRBJ2-7; D perhaps matches TRBD1 (6 bases). V was trimmed by 1 base and J by 1 base, leaving 17 bases between them. Per the germline V gene, CDR1 is KGHSH and CDR2 is LQKENI. This CDR3 spans 17 amino acids. CDR3 DNA: TGTGCCAGCTCACCACTGACAGGTTCTTCCCCATCCTACGAGCAGTACTTC. Translation gives CASSPLTGSSPSYEQYF.

This clone was counted only a few times. This chain uses TRBV5-1 with TRBJ1-1, with D possibly TRBD1 on 5 matching bases. Germline loops: CDR1 SGHRS, CDR2 YFSETQ. The germline V and J ends were trimmed by 5 bases and 1 base, with 12 bases remaining between them. The CDR3 length is 14 residues. This CDR3 is CASSTQGKNTEAFF. DNA of the CDR3: TGCGCCAGCAGTACCCAGGGAAAGAACACTGAAGCTTTCTTT. Complete variable domain (other parts from reference TRBV5-1 and TRBJ1-1): KAGVTQTPRYLIKTRGQQVTLSCSPISGHRSVSWYQQTPGQGLQFLFEYFSETQRNKGNFPGRFSGRQFSNSRSEMNVSTLELGDSALYLCASSTQGKNTEAFFGQGTRLTVV.

Here the CDR3 reads CASRTTGQGDTEAFF. The CDR3 DNA reads TGTGCCAGCAGGACAACGGGACAGGGGGACACTGAAGCTTTCTTT. The J gene is TRBJ1-1, the V gene TRBV11-3, with 11 bases aligning to TRBD1. Germline values: CDR1 SGHNT, CDR2 YENEEA. The CDR3 has 15 residues. The junction had 6 bases not matched to a gene; V was cut back by 6 bases and J by 3 bases.

The V call is TRBV28, the J call TRBJ2-7; D is undetermined. This CDR3 is 14 amino acids long. Germline V gene sequence: CDR1 MDHEN, CDR2 SYDVKM. V lost 4 bases and J 1 base, leaving 11 bases between the germline ends. Written as DNA, the CDR3 is TGTGCCAGCAGTTCCGACGGACGATCCTACGAGCAGTACTTC. It specifies CASSSDGRSYEQYF.

The chain carries TRBV30 and TRBJ1-4, with D maybe TRBD1 (6 bases). CDR3 length: 15 amino acids. CDR1 and CDR2 (germline): GTSNPN, SVGIG (reference sequence). V lost 1 base to trimming and J lost 1 base, with 10 bases between them. The DNA of the CDR3 is TGTGCCTGGAGTGGGGGGACAATAACTAATGAAAAACTGTTTTTT. It codes for CAWSGGTITNEKLFF.

The genes are TRBV4-2 and TRBJ1-2; the match to TRBD1 covers 8 bases. The V gene end was trimmed by 4 bases and the J gene end by 3 bases; junction bases not matched to a gene: 7. The CDR3 sequence is 15 residues long. Looked up from germline, CDR1 is LGHNA and CDR2 is YNFKEQ. CDR3 sequence reads: CASSREQGEYYGYTF. The CDR3 DNA reads TGTGCCAGCAGCCGGGAACAGGGGGAATACTATGGCTACACCTTC.

The V gene is TRBV19, the J gene TRBJ2-5; the D gene could be TRBD1 or TRBD2 (5 bases each). Germline CDR1 and CDR2: LNHDA and SQIVND (reference sequence). The CDR3 contains 14 residues. Trimming left V 9 bases short and J 1 base short, with 15 bases between. The CDR3 DNA follows: TGTGCCAGCGGCCGGGGACGTGTCCAAGAGACCCAGTACTTC. This encodes CASGRGRVQETQYF.

This clone appeared once. The chain employs TRBV6-6 and TRBJ1-1; D gene unclear. Trimming left V 6 bases short and J 4 bases short, with 9 bases between. The germline CDR1 and CDR2 sequences are MNHNY and SVGAGI (reference sequence). The length of the CDR3 is 12 residues. In nucleotides, the CDR3 is TGTGCCAGCAGCGCCCCGGCCACTGAAGCTTTCTTT. This translates into CASSAPATEAFF.

In its sample, this clone was seen once. The V gene is TRBV6-6, the J gene TRBJ2-7, with D unresolved. The CDR3 runs 14 residues. Trimming shortened V by 7 bases and J by 3 bases, and 16 bases separated the two germline ends. Germline values: CDR1 MNHNY, CDR2 SVGAGI (reference sequence). The CDR3 protein is CASTSPALNYEQYF. CDR3 DNA sequence: TGTGCCAGCACCTCTCCGGCCCTCAACTACGAGCAGTACTTC.

CDR3 nucleotide sequence: TGCGCCAGCAGCTTGGGAGCGACTAGCACAGATACGCAGTATTTT. Residues: CASSLGATSTDTQYF. The rearrangement links TRBV5-1 to TRBJ2-3; D not certain. V lost 0 bases and J 0 bases, leaving 8 bases between the germline ends. Per germline, CDR1 SGHRS and CDR2 YFSETQ. CDR3 length: 15 residues.

Points on this clone: Other DNA sequences in the same sample also yield this CDR3. The chain carries TRBV19 and TRBJ1-4; tentatively, D is TRBD1 (5 bases). The CDR3 consists of 15 residues. V lost 2 bases, J lost 0 bases, and 7 bases lay in between. Germline loops: CDR1 LNHDA, CDR2 SQIVND (reference sequence). CDR3 nucleotides: TGTGCCAGTAGTATAAGCAGGGCAACTAATGAAAAACTGTTTTTT. Its translation: CASSISRATNEKLFF.

V and J are TRBV28 and TRBJ2-2; weak D call: TRBD2 (5 bases). Trimming removed 5 bases at V and 5 bases at J, with 18 bases between. Germline V gives CDR1 MDHEN, CDR2 SYDVKM. The CDR3 totals 16 residues. CDR3 sequence reads: CASSPTPSRWTGELFF. CDR3 DNA sequence: TGTGCCAGCAGTCCCACCCCTAGCAGGTGGACCGGGGAGCTGTTTTTT.

The gene calls are TRBV7-9 and TRBJ2-7, with D unresolved. Deletions cut 1 base from V and 5 bases from J, with 9 bases between. This CDR3 is 13 amino acids long. CDR1 and CDR2 (germline): SEHNR, FQNEAQ (reference sequence). The chain's CDR3 is CASSLGVMHEQYF. In DNA form, the CDR3 reads TGTGCCAGCAGCTTAGGGGTGATGCACGAGCAGTACTTC.

The chain combines TRBV5-6 with TRBJ1-3, with no clear D. V was pared by 6 bases and J by 0 bases, with 7 bases between. CDR3 size: 13 residues. Germline V gene data show CDR1 as SGHDT and CDR2 as YYEEEE. CDR3 nucleotide sequence: TGTGCCAGCATGCTGAGCTCTGGAAACACCATATATTTT. Amino acid sequence: CASMLSSGNTIYF.

The gene calls are TRBV9 and TRBJ2-2; D call uncertain. V gave up 1 base and J gave up 5 bases, with 9 bases separating them. CDR1 SGDLS and CDR2 YYNGEE come from the germline V gene. The CDR3 has 14 residues. In nucleotides, the CDR3 is TGTGCCAGCAGCGTAAATGTAGGGACCGGGGAGCTGTTTTTT. Protein: CASSVNVGTGELFF.

The CDR3 sequence: CASSVGLAGGETQYF. As DNA, the CDR3 is TGTGCCAGCAGCGTGGGACTAGCTGGCGGGGAGACCCAGTACTTC. V gene TRBV9 combines with J gene TRBJ2-5, with 9 bases lining up with TRBD2. CDR1 is SGDLS, CDR2 YYNGEE, per germline. The CDR3 consists of 15 residues. V trimming: 2 bases; J trimming: 5 bases; junction bases outside the gene matches: 7.

This clone was detected only a few times. The chain links TRBV6-6 to TRBJ2-1; D not resolved. V lost 7 bases and J lost 6, with 10 bases in between. CDR3 length equals 12 residues. Germline loops: CDR1 MNHNY, CDR2 SVGAGI (reference sequence). The CDR3 DNA reads as TGTGCCAGCACGGGCGGAGTCAATGAGCAGTTCTTC. Amino acid sequence: CASTGGVNEQFF.

The chain combines TRBV10-1 with TRBJ1-1, with TRBD1 identical over 9 bases. The CDR3 extends over 15 amino acids. The trim removed 5 bases at V and 5 bases at J, leaving 9 bases unmatched. CDR1 is WNHNN, CDR2 SYGVQD, per germline (reference sequence). CDR3 sequence: CASSPGTGPWTEAFF. As DNA, the CDR3 is TGCGCCAGCAGTCCCGGGACAGGGCCGTGGACTGAAGCTTTCTTT.